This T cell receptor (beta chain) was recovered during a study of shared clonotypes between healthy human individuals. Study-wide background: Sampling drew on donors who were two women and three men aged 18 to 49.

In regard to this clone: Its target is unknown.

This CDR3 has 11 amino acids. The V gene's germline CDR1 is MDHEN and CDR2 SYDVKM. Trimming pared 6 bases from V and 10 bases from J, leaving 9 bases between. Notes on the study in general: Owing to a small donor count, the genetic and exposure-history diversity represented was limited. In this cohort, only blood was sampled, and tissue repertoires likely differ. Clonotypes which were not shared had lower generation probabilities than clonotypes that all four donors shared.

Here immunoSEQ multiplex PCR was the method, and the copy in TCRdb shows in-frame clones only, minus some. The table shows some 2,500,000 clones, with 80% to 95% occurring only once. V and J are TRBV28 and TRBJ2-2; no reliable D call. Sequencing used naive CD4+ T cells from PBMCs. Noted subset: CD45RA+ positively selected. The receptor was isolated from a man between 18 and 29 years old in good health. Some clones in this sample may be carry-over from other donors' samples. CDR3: CASSPRLELFF. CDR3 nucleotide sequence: TGTGCCAGCAGCCCGCGCCTGGAGCTGTTTTTT.